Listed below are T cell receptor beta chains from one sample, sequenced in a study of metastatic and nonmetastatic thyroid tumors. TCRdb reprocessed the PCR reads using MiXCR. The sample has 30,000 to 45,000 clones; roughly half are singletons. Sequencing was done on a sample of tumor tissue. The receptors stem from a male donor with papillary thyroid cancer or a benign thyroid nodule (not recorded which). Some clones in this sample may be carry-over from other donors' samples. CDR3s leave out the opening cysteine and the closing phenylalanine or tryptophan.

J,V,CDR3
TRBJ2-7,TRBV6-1,ASTAPGTGRDEQY
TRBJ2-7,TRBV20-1,SARPPGEGHEQY
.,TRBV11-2,ASSLRQGIETQY
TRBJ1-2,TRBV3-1,ASSQADRGYGYT
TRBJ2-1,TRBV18,ASSSGGSDEQF
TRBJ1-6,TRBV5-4,ASSFLRAGDSPLH
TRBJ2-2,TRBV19,ASVGLASSTGELF
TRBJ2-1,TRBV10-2,ASLSSYNEQF
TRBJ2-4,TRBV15,ATSKGEGRNIQY
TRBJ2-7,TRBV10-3,AISGVGLLGEQY
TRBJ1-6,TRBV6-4,ASSDSTGGNSPLH
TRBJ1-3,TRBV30,AWSAVGPGNTIY
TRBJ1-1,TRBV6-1,ASRQDQANTEAF
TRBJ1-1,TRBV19,ASRKGDMNTEAF
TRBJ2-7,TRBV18,ASSPRQGVYEQY
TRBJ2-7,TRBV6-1,ASSDLLVGYEQY
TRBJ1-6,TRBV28,ASRASGGSYNSPLH
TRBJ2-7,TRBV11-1,ASSPPLSGSFYEQY
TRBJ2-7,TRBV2,ASSGQGWYEQY
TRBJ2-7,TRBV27,ASSLSGLGTEQY
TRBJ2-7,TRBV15,ATSRGTGHYEQY
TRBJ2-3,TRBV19,ASRTGPEADTQY
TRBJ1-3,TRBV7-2,ASSLTQGLSGNTIY
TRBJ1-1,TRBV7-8,ASSLANRLGTEAF
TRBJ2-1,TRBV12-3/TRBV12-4,ASITTGGGPYEQF
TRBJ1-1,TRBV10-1,ASSVGMNTEAF
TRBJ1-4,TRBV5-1,ASSWTVGEKLF
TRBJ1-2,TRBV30,AWSVSIANYGYT
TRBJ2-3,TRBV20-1,SASESGAGDTQY